The 29 T cell receptor beta chains below come from one sample, sequenced in a study of blood T cell repertoires in COVID-19. The repertoire was sequenced with immunoSEQ multiplex PCR; TCRdb's copy has only in-frame clones and lacks some. Of nearly 110,000 clones in the sample, about 91% were seen once. The specimen sequenced was peripheral blood. The receptors shown here come from a man aged 50 to 60 with active or convalescent COVID-19.

This clone was seen a few times. The chain carries TRBV2 and TRBJ2-2, with D possibly TRBD2 on 6 matching bases. Germline V CDR1 and CDR2: SNHLY, FYNNEI. Trimming took 3 bases from V and 7 from J, leaving 12 bases between them. The CDR3 totals 14 residues. CDR3 bases: TGTGCCAGCAGTGAGTCCCGGGAGCACGGGGAGCTGTTTTTT. Translation gives CASSESREHGELFF.

This clone has a single count. The gene calls are TRBV29-1 and TRBJ1-1; TRBD1 matches 11 bases. Losses at the gene ends were 6 bases for V and 1 base for J; bases not matched to a gene: 4. This CDR3 spans 14 amino acids. CDR1 and CDR2 from the germline V gene are SQVTM and ANQGSEA. In nucleotides, the CDR3 is TGCAGCGTCGCGGACAGGGGGCGGAACACTGAAGCTTTCTTT. It translates to CSVADRGRNTEAFF.

This chain's CDR3 is CASRDGTGEQFF. In DNA form, the CDR3 reads TGTGCCAGCAGGGACGGGACAGGGGAACAGTTCTTC. The gene calls are TRBV6-5 and TRBJ2-1; 10 bases match TRBD1. This CDR3 region has 12 residues. From germline, CDR1 is MNHEY and CDR2 SVGAGI. V was pared by 6 bases and J by 13 bases, with 6 bases of the junction left unmatched.

This chain links TRBV5-1 with TRBJ2-2; 10 nucleotides line up with TRBD2. This CDR3 comprises 15 residues. The V and J ends lost 5 bases and 5 bases, in that order; junction bases with no gene match: 6. Per the germline V gene, CDR1 is SGHRS and CDR2 is YFSETQ. The CDR3 loop is CASRSAGGPTGELFF. The CDR3, as DNA: TGCGCCAGCAGGTCAGCGGGAGGGCCAACCGGGGAGCTGTTTTTT.

The chain is built from TRBV7-7 and TRBJ2-5, with D perhaps TRBD1 (6 bases). Germline V gene sequence: CDR1 SSHAT, CDR2 FNYEAQ (reference sequence). The CDR3 is 13 amino acids. V was trimmed by 4 bases and J by 7 bases, leaving 13 bases between them. The CDR3 region is CASSSRQEATQYF. For the CDR3, the DNA is TGTGCCAGCAGCTCTAGACAGGAAGCGACCCAGTACTTC.

This chain connects TRBV19 to TRBJ1-1; D remains unclear. V lost 6 bases and J lost 5, with 19 bases in between. The germline V gene encodes CDR1 LNHDA and CDR2 SQIVND (reference sequence). The CDR3 is 15 residues long. CDR3 sequence (DNA): TGTGCCAGTAGGGTGGACCGGGCACCGGGGACTGAAGCTTTCTTT. Residues: CASRVDRAPGTEAFF.

The V call is TRBV30, the J call TRBJ2-7, with 11 bases that match TRBD2. After removal of 0 bases from V and 0 bases from J, the junction contained 22 bases not matched to a gene. The CDR3 totals 22 residues. The germline V gene has CDR1 GTSNPN and CDR2 SVGIG (reference sequence). The CDR3 spells CAWSVSGTSGRRRDPSSYEQYF. CDR3 bases: TGTGCCTGGAGTGTTTCAGGGACTAGCGGTCGAAGGCGCGACCCGAGCTCCTACGAGCAGTACTTC. The whole variable domain, remainder taken from reference TRBV30 and TRBJ2-7, is SQTIHQWPATLVQPVGSPLSLECTVEGTSNPNLYWYRQAAGRGLQLLFYSVGIGQISSEVPQNLSASRPQDRQFILSSKKLLLSDSGFYLCAWSVSGTSGRRRDPSSYEQYFGPGTRLTVT.

This clone was recorded only once. The chain couples TRBV18 to TRBJ2-7; D is undetermined. Trimming took 2 bases from V and 1 from J, leaving 12 bases between them. The CDR3 has 15 residues. Germline V gives CDR1 KGHSH, CDR2 LQKENI. This chain's CDR3 is CASSPSGSPSYEQYF. CDR3 coding DNA: TGTGCCAGCTCACCATCCGGGTCCCCTTCCTACGAGCAGTACTTC. The full variable domain, in which reference TRBV18 and TRBJ2-7 provide the parts outside the CDR3, is NAGVMQNPRHLVRRRGQEARLRCSPMKGHSHVYWYRQLPEEGLKFMVYLQKENIIDESGMPKERFSAEFPKEGPSILRIQQVVRGDSAAYFCASSPSGSPSYEQYFGPGTRLTVT.

This chain uses TRBV18 with TRBJ2-1, with D possibly being TRBD2 (5 bases). The CDR3 contains 13 residues. The V end was cut by 8 bases, the J end by 9 bases, with 17 bases between. Per the germline V gene, CDR1 is KGHSH and CDR2 is LQKENI. In nucleotides, the CDR3 is TGTGCCAGCGCCCCGGTCAGTGAGGGTGAGCAGTTCTTC. Translation gives CASAPVSEGEQFF.

This chain uses TRBV11-3 with TRBJ2-3, with TRBD2 as a possible D gene (6 bases). The CDR3 loop spans 16 amino acids. Trimming cost V 2 bases and J 4 bases, with 16 bases left between them. From germline, CDR1 is SGHNT and CDR2 YENEEA. Here the CDR3 reads CASSLSRDSLSDTQYF. CDR3 sequence (DNA): TGTGCCAGCAGCTTATCCCGGGACTCATTATCAGATACGCAGTATTTT.

The chain employs TRBV2 and TRBJ1-2; D is uncertain. CDR1 is SNHLY and CDR2 is FYNNEI in the germline V gene. The CDR3 extends over 11 amino acids. V gave up 7 bases and J gave up 4 bases, with 7 bases separating them. CDR3 protein: CASTSGYGYTF. The DNA for the CDR3 is TGTGCCAGCACAAGCGGCTATGGCTACACCTTC.

The rearrangement uses TRBV11-2 and TRBJ2-1; maybe TRBD2 (5 bases). Germline V gene lookup returns CDR1 SGHAT and CDR2 FQNNGV. Trimming pared 0 bases from V and 2 bases from J, leaving 5 bases between. The length of the CDR3 is 14 residues. CDR3 protein: CASSLEEAYNEQFF. CDR3 sequence (DNA): TGTGCCAGCAGCTTAGAGGAGGCCTACAATGAGCAGTTCTTC.

The V and J genes are TRBV2 and TRBJ2-5; 9 bases are a match to TRBD2. The CDR3 totals 14 residues. V lost 1 base and J lost 5; bases outside the gene matches: 2. Germline V gene data show CDR1 as SNHLY and CDR2 as FYNNEI. Written as DNA, the CDR3 is TGTGCCAGCAGTGAAGTAGCGGGAGCGGAGACCCAGTACTTC. It codes for CASSEVAGAETQYF.

Concerning this clone itself: Other DNA sequences from this sample encode an identical CDR3 as well. The chain joins TRBV2 to TRBJ1-3; no reliable D call. Trimming removed 4 bases at V and 0 bases at J, with 7 bases between. Germline CDR1 SNHLY, CDR2 FYNNEI. CDR3 length equals 14 residues. CDR3 sequence: CASSGGHSGNTIYF. CDR3 in DNA: TGTGCCAGCAGTGGAGGGCACTCTGGAAACACCATATATTTT.

The chain recombines TRBV7-9 with TRBJ1-2, with a weak D call TRBD1 (5 bases). Germline-derived CDR1 and CDR2 are SEHNR and FQNEAQ (reference sequence). This CDR3 region has 13 residues. Between the trimmed V and J ends, which lost 5 bases and 11 bases, there was a span of 18 bases. In nucleotides, the CDR3 is TGTGCCAGCAGCCCCCCTCTGGGAGGGGAGTACACCTTC. This sequence encodes CASSPPLGGEYTF.

The chain couples TRBV27 to TRBJ2-1; TRBD2 is a possible D gene (6 bases). This CDR3 is 12 amino acids long. Per germline, CDR1 MNHEY and CDR2 SMNVEV (reference sequence). The CDR3 here is CATGDHIDEQFF. The CDR3 DNA follows: TGTGCGACGGGGGATCATATCGATGAGCAGTTCTTC.

The J gene is TRBJ1-2, the V gene TRBV30; TRBD1 matches 7 bases. Unmatched junction bases numbered 8, after V lost 2 bases and J lost 8 bases. Germline lookup yields CDR1 GTSNPN and CDR2 SVGIG (reference sequence). The CDR3 runs to 13 residues. CDR3 residues: CAWSPQGLQGYTF. The CDR3 coding sequence is TGTGCCTGGAGTCCACAGGGGTTACAAGGCTACACCTTC.

The rearrangement uses TRBV19 and TRBJ2-2, with D perhaps matching TRBD1 (5 bases). This CDR3 spans 17 amino acids. CDR1 and CDR2 from the germline V gene are LNHDA and SQIVND (reference sequence). The V end lost 5 bases, the J end lost 3 bases, and 19 bases lay between the germline ends. The CDR3 region has the DNA TGTGCCAGTAGTGCCCTCGTCCAGGGCCCCGACACCGGGGAGCTGTTTTTT. Residues: CASSALVQGPDTGELFF.

This sequence joins TRBV5-8 and TRBJ2-3; TRBD2 aligns across 9 bases. There are 15 residues in the CDR3. V shed 4 bases, J shed 2 bases, and the junction held 5 bases outside the gene matches. Germline values: CDR1 SGHTS, CDR2 YDEGEE. CDR3 DNA sequence: TGTGCCAGCAGCCAAGGACTAGCGTCCACAGATACGCAGTATTTT. This sequence encodes CASSQGLASTDTQYF.

The rearrangement uses TRBV5-1 and TRBJ2-1; TRBD1 might be the D (6 bases). The CDR3 consists of 14 residues. Germline CDR1 and CDR2: SGHRS and YFSETQ. The ends were cut back, 2 bases at V and 3 bases at J, with 9 bases in the middle. CDR3 in amino acids: CASSFRQDYNEQFF. In DNA form, the CDR3 reads TGCGCCAGCAGCTTCAGACAGGACTACAATGAGCAGTTCTTC.

The rearrangement uses TRBV28 and TRBJ2-5, with 16 bases matching TRBD2. Germline loops: CDR1 MDHEN, CDR2 SYDVKM. This CDR3 is built from 17 residues. V trimming: 5 bases; J trimming: 5 bases; junction bases outside the gene matches: 8. In DNA, the CDR3 is TGTGCCAGCAGTGCGGGACTAGCGGGAGGGATGTGGGAGACCCAGTACTTC. Residues: CASSAGLAGGMWETQYF.

The chain recombines TRBV27 with TRBJ1-2; possible D gene TRBD1, 5 bases. Trimming pared 8 bases from V and 8 bases from J, leaving 21 bases between. Looked up from germline, CDR1 is MNHEY and CDR2 is SMNVEV (reference sequence). The CDR3 loop spans 14 amino acids. In nucleotides, the CDR3 is TGTGCCAGCGGGGGGTTGGACCGCACTTACGGCTACACCTTC. Translating gives CASGGLDRTYGYTF.

The J gene is TRBJ2-5, the V gene TRBV28; 9 nucleotides match TRBD1. Per the germline V gene, CDR1 is MDHEN and CDR2 is SYDVKM. The CDR3 consists of 13 residues. V gave up 11 bases and J gave up 5 bases; unmatched junction bases: 9. This CDR3 reads CASHRGPRETQYF. CDR3 nucleotide sequence: TGTGCCTCCCACAGGGGGCCAAGGGAGACCCAGTACTTC. Filled out from reference TRBV28 and TRBJ2-5, the complete variable domain reads DVKVTQSSRYLVKRTGEKVFLECVQDMDHENMFWYRQDPGLGLRLIYFSYDVKMKEKGDIPEGYSVSREKKERFSLILESASTNQTSMYLCASHRGPRETQYFGPGTRLLVL.

In DNA form, the CDR3 reads TGTGCCAGCAGCCAACACAATACGCAGTATTTT. Protein: CASSQHNTQYF. The V call is TRBV14, the J call TRBJ2-3; D is unresolved. V was shortened by 2 bases and J by 7 bases, with 4 bases between the two germline ends. CDR3 length equals 11 residues. Germline lookup yields CDR1 SGHDN and CDR2 FVKESK.

The chain employs TRBV27 and TRBJ2-1, with D tentatively TRBD2 (6 bases). The CDR3 contains 13 residues. Trimming removed 10 bases from V and 3 bases from J, with 13 bases in between. CDR1 and CDR2 from the germline V gene are MNHEY and SMNVEV (reference sequence). The CDR3 DNA reads TGTGCCATCAATAGCGGTCTCTACAATGAGCAGTTCTTC. The encoded protein is CAINSGLYNEQFF.

The chain uses TRBV18 and TRBJ1-1; D not certain. Trimming cost V 8 bases and J 8 bases, with 18 bases left between them. There are 13 residues in the CDR3. Germline CDR1 reads KGHSH; CDR2 reads LQKENI. CDR3 in DNA: TGTGCCAGCACAACAACGACACGGTACGAAGCTTTCTTT. Amino acids: CASTTTTRYEAFF.

The genes are TRBV23-1 and TRBJ1-3; a possible D gene is TRBD1 (5 bases). TRBV23-1 belongs to the ORF category, with a function that is uncertain. V was clipped by 7 bases and J by 2 bases, with 21 bases between them. The CDR3 runs 17 residues. CDR3 coding DNA: TGCGCCAGCACCCGGGGACGGGACTATAGCGCTGGAAACACCATATATTTT. This translates into CASTRGRDYSAGNTIYF.

The CDR3: CASSEVTGELFF. Here the CDR3 DNA reads TGTGCCAGCAGTGAAGTAACCGGGGAGCTGTTTTTT. The chain employs TRBV2 and TRBJ2-2; D is unresolved. CDR1 and CDR2 (germline): SNHLY, FYNNEI. V lost 1 base, J lost 5 bases, and 2 bases lay in between. The CDR3 totals 12 residues.

V is TRBV5-1 and J is TRBJ1-1; 7 bases match TRBD1. V gave up 1 base and J gave up 5 bases; unmatched junction bases: 5. This CDR3 is built from 14 residues. The germline V gene encodes CDR1 SGHRS and CDR2 YFSETQ. CDR3 nucleotides: TGCGCCAGCAGCTTGCGACAGGGCGGGACTGAAGCTTTCTTT. It codes for CASSLRQGGTEAFF.